This T cell receptor (beta chain) was observed in a study of T cell responses to AZD1222 COVID-19 vaccine. Notes on the study in general: Elevations in Spike-specific TCR breadth and depth followed administration of two AZD1222 doses. Baseline serostatus was positive in only six or seven AZD1222 recipients. Clonal diversity was possibly underestimated, and white British individuals and females predominated among donors. Across spike, vaccine-associated CD4 TCRs were found, dominant at 160-218 and 743-854.

This clone was recorded a few times. Its antigen is undetermined. Produced via immunoSEQ multiplex PCR; TCRdb's table is partial and in-frame only. The table shows about 35,000 clones, with around 86% occurring only once. With 2 bases removed from V and 8 bases from J, the gap between germline ends came to 9 bases. The CDR3 is made up of 12 amino acids. CDR1 SEHNR and CDR2 FQNEAQ come from the germline V gene (reference sequence). The receptor was isolated from an adult who received the AZD1222 COVID-19 vaccine. The V gene is TRBV7-9, the J gene TRBJ1-2; perhaps TRBD1 as D (5 bases). The specimen was peripheral blood, collected 28 days after the second AZD1222 dose. CDR3 sequence (DNA): TGTGCCAGCAGCTTACAGGGATTGGGCTACACCTTC. Amino acids: CASSLQGLGYTF.